These 20 T cell receptor beta chains came from one sample sequenced in a study of T cells after yellow fever vaccination (dated by TCRdb to between 2018 and 2021). Libraries were constructed by 5' RACE. The listed sequencing device is Illumina HiSeq 2500. TCRdb reprocessing: public reads trimmed at Q25 with fastp, clones called with MiXCR, in-frame beta chains kept. Every CDR3 protein is listed once, alongside the most common genes and DNA of its rows. This sample has some 350,000 distinct CDR3 sequences in its table, and 8.5% to 9% of those were observed once. The ten largest make up roughly 18% of the sample. Explained via the paper, the treatment or condition label denotes: live attenuated yellow fever vaccine strain. The sample here was PBMCs, taken on the day of the first yellow fever vaccination. The receptors stem from a man in his late teens or twenties who received the YFV17D yellow fever vaccine.

This clonotype was seen a few times. This chain joins TRBV25-1 and TRBJ2-1; TRBD2 aligns across 7 bases. V gave up 3 bases and J gave up 7 bases; unmatched junction bases: 6. Per the germline V gene, CDR1 is MGHDK and CDR2 is SYGVNS. There are 14 residues in the CDR3. In DNA, the CDR3 is TGTGCCAGCAGTGATCTGTCTAGCGGAAATGAGCAGTTCTTC. It is translated as CASSDLSSGNEQFF.

The genes are TRBV7-2 and TRBJ2-5; TRBD2 might be the D (6 bases). This CDR3 has 16 amino acids. Deletions cut 1 base from V and 4 bases from J, with 16 bases between. CDR1 and CDR2 from the germline V gene are SGHTA and FQGNSA. CDR3 protein: CASSLDGSNVRETQYF. Here the CDR3 DNA reads TGTGCCAGCAGCTTAGACGGGAGCAACGTCCGAGAGACCCAGTACTTC. Together with reference TRBV7-2 and TRBJ2-5, the CDR3 gives the full variable domain: GAGVSQSPSNKVTEKGKDVELRCDPISGHTALYWYRQSLGQGLEFLIYFQGNSAPDKSGLPSDRFSAERTGGSVSTLTIQRTQQEDSAVYLCASSLDGSNVRETQYFGPGTRLLVL.

This clonotype was recorded a few times. The chain is built from TRBV20-1 and TRBJ2-1; TRBD1 is a possible D gene (6 bases). Germline CDR1 DFQATT, CDR2 SNEGSKA (reference sequence). This CDR3 is 11 amino acids long. Trimming left V 6 bases short and J 8 bases short, with 11 bases between. The CDR3, as DNA: TGCAGTGCCACCCAGGGGCATGAGCAGTTCTTC. It translates to CSATQGHEQFF.

The chain combines TRBV20-1 with TRBJ1-5, with no clear D. This CDR3 region has 12 residues. Germline-derived CDR1 and CDR2 are DFQATT and SNEGSKA (reference sequence). V was pared by 3 bases and J by 5 bases, with 8 bases between. The DNA for the CDR3 is TGCAGTGCTAGCCGATCAGATCAGCCCCAGCATTTT. It encodes CSASRSDQPQHF.

This clonotype occurred a few times. The chain combines TRBV20-1 with TRBJ1-2; D gene ambiguous. CDR3 length: 14 amino acids. Germline-derived CDR1 and CDR2 are DFQATT and SNEGSKA (reference sequence). V lost 6 bases and J 7 bases, leaving 21 bases between the germline ends. The CDR3 spells CSAPVQEALSGYTF. Written as DNA, the CDR3 is TGCAGTGCCCCAGTTCAGGAGGCTCTTTCTGGCTACACCTTC.

The V and J genes are TRBV20-1 and TRBJ2-5, with a possible D match to TRBD2 (5 bases). The length of the CDR3 is 13 residues. Germline CDR1 is DFQATT and CDR2 is SNEGSKA (reference sequence). V was trimmed by 3 bases and J by 1 base, leaving 9 bases between them. CDR3 coding DNA: TGCAGTGCTAGTAGGCTAGCCCAAGAGACCCAGTACTTC. Translated, it gives CSASRLAQETQYF.

J is TRBJ2-7 and V is TRBV5-1; D could derive from TRBD1 or TRBD2 (5 bases each). The germline CDR1 and CDR2 sequences are SGHRS and YFSETQ. The CDR3 loop spans 15 amino acids. Trimming removed 4 bases at V and 3 bases at J, with 17 bases between. The CDR3 sequence is CASSPAPGTYYEQYF. Written as DNA, the CDR3 is TGCGCCAGCAGCCCCGCTCCTGGGACCTACTACGAGCAGTACTTC.

The chain combines TRBV20-1 with TRBJ2-1, with 10 nucleotides matching TRBD2. V gave up 6 bases and J gave up 6 bases; unmatched junction bases: 8. The CDR3 has 14 residues. CDR1 and CDR2 from the germline V gene are DFQATT and SNEGSKA (reference sequence). CDR3 amino acids: CSATSGDRTNEQFF. The CDR3 DNA sequence: TGCAGTGCCACTAGCGGGGACCGAACCAATGAGCAGTTCTTC.

The gene calls are TRBV7-9 and TRBJ2-3; TRBD1 or TRBD2 may be the D gene (5 bases each). Germline V gives CDR1 SEHNR, CDR2 FQNEAQ (reference sequence). CDR3 length equals 17 residues. The V end was cut by 5 bases, the J end by 6 bases, with 24 bases between. Here the CDR3 reads CASSPRDGVRVLDTQYF. DNA for the CDR3: TGTGCCAGCAGCCCCCGGGACGGCGTTCGGGTCTTGGATACGCAGTATTTT. Drawing the rest from reference TRBV7-9 and TRBJ2-3, the complete variable domain is DTGVSQNPRHKITKRGQNVTFRCDPISEHNRLYWYRQTLGQGPEFLTYFQNEAQLEKSRLLSDRFSAERPKGSFSTLEIQRTEQGDSAMYLCASSPRDGVRVLDTQYFGPGTRLTVL.

This clonotype showed up just a few times. The chain employs TRBV7-2 and TRBJ2-1; 7 bases agree with TRBD1. After removal of 5 bases from V and 7 bases from J, the junction contained 8 bases not matched to a gene. CDR3 length: 14 amino acids. In germline, CDR1 is SGHTA, CDR2 FQGNSA. CDR3: CASSSQQGINEQFF. DNA of the CDR3: TGTGCCAGCAGCAGCCAACAGGGGATTAATGAGCAGTTCTTC.

The V call is TRBV6-5, the J call TRBJ2-6; D is uncertain. CDR3 length equals 15 residues. Germline V lookup: CDR1 MNHEY, CDR2 SVGAGI. V lost 4 bases to trimming and J lost 1 base, with 8 bases between them. CDR3 sequence reads: CASSSFPSGANVLTF. In DNA form, the CDR3 reads TGTGCCAGCAGTTCCTTCCCATCTGGGGCCAACGTCCTGACTTTC.

A remark on this clonotype: A read error may explain this, as a much larger clone is one base away. V gene TRBV7-9 combines with J gene TRBJ2-7, with D perhaps TRBD1 or TRBD2 (5 bases each). The V gene's germline CDR1 is SEHNR and CDR2 FQNEAQ (reference sequence). There are 15 residues in the CDR3. The CDR3 loop reads CVSSDQGPPSYEQYF. The CDR3 region has the DNA TGTGTCAGCAGCGACCAGGGACCCCCCTCCTACGAGCAGTACTTC.

This clonotype has a count of ten or more. This chain uses TRBV6-4 with TRBJ2-3, with TRBD2 matching 11 bases. Unmatched junction bases numbered 3, after V lost 4 bases and J lost 3 bases. The CDR3 runs 15 residues. The germline V gene encodes CDR1 MRHNA and CDR2 SNTAGT. The CDR3 sequence: CASSASSGGTDTQYF. CDR3 DNA: TGTGCCAGCAGTGCCTCTAGCGGGGGGACAGATACGCAGTATTTT.

The chain uses TRBV4-1 and TRBJ1-1; possibly TRBD1 for D (6 bases). There are 15 residues in the CDR3. Trimming left V 2 bases short and J 4 bases short, with 14 bases between. Germline CDR1 MGHRA, CDR2 YSYEKL. The CDR3: CASSQQVQGRTEAFF. CDR3 DNA sequence: TGCGCCAGCAGCCAACAGGTACAGGGTCGCACTGAAGCTTTCTTT.

This clonotype has more than one count but fewer than ten. The chain links TRBV3-1 to TRBJ1-1; D is undetermined. The CDR3 loop spans 13 amino acids. The V gene lost 0 bases and the J gene lost 6 bases, with 8 bases spanning the gap. The germline CDR1 and CDR2 sequences are LGHDT and YNNKEL (reference sequence). The CDR3 DNA reads TGTGCCAGCAGCCAAGATCCGATTCCTGAAGCTTTCTTT. Protein: CASSQDPIPEAFF.

The chain couples TRBV5-6 to TRBJ2-1; maybe TRBD2 (6 bases). The CDR3 is made up of 12 amino acids. Between the trimmed V and J ends, which lost 7 bases and 10 bases, there was a span of 15 bases. In germline, CDR1 is SGHDT, CDR2 YYEEEE. CDR3 region: CASQTRGREQFF. Written as DNA, the CDR3 is TGTGCCAGCCAGACTAGAGGAAGGGAGCAGTTCTTC.

This clonotype has a count of ten or more. The rearrangement links TRBV7-8 to TRBJ2-1; TRBD1 might be the D (5 bases). CDR3 length: 15 residues. CDR1 is SGHVS and CDR2 is FQNEAQ in the germline V gene. With 2 bases removed from V and 3 bases from J, the gap between germline ends came to 11 bases. The CDR3 sequence is CASSLWTWLYNEQFF. Written as DNA, the CDR3 is TGTGCCAGCAGCTTATGGACATGGCTCTACAATGAGCAGTTCTTC.

This clonotype was counted ten times or more. J is TRBJ2-7 and V is TRBV9; D gene unclear. The germline CDR1 and CDR2 sequences are SGDLS and YYNGEE. Between the trimmed V and J ends, which lost 4 bases and 0 bases, there was a span of 11 bases. CDR3 length equals 14 residues. The CDR3 nucleotides are TGTGCCAGCAGCTTTTCTAGTAGCTCCTACGAGCAGTACTTC. Protein: CASSFSSSSYEQYF.

There are many counts of this clonotype. The genes are TRBV4-2 and TRBJ2-5, with 13 nucleotides matching TRBD2. The CDR3 spans 17 residues. V lost 6 bases to trimming and J lost 1 base; unmatched junction nucleotides: 8. Germline V CDR1 and CDR2: LGHNA, YNFKEQ. The CDR3 sequence: CASRPRLAGGGQETQYF. The CDR3 DNA sequence: TGTGCCAGCAGACCTAGACTAGCGGGGGGCGGCCAAGAGACCCAGTACTTC.

This clonotype was counted many times. The chain uses TRBV7-8 and TRBJ1-4, with TRBD1 matching 7 bases. The length of the CDR3 is 19 residues. Germline CDR1 reads SGHVS; CDR2 reads FQNEAQ. Losses at the gene ends were 2 bases for V and 0 bases for J; bases not matched to a gene: 12. The CDR3 loop is CASSLYGARGFATNEKLFF. CDR3 bases: TGTGCCAGCAGCTTATATGGCGCCAGGGGGTTTGCAACTAATGAAAAACTGTTTTTT.